This T cell receptor beta chain was sequenced during a study of blood T cell repertoires in COVID-19. Background on the study: PBMCs, B-cell-depleted T cells, or T cells were the source of the cDNA or gDNA that made up the material.

Trimming removed 6 bases from V and 6 bases from J; junction bases left unmatched: 5. From germline, CDR1 is MNHEY and CDR2 SVGAGI. This CDR3 has 14 amino acids. Original handling: Reference gene primer amplification gave estimated nucleated cell counts. The data were produced by immunoSEQ multiplex PCR, yet TCRdb's version contains in-frame clones alone and is incomplete. V and J calls plus clone size are reproduced from that table; the DNA served to infer D and trimming. The table lists some 200,000 clones, roughly 89% of them singletons. V gene TRBV6-5 combines with J gene TRBJ1-4, with 9 nucleotides matching TRBD1. Material: peripheral blood. The receptor's source is a man between 18 and 35 years old with active or convalescent COVID-19. CDR3 protein: CASRLGTGYEKLFF. CDR3 DNA: TGTGCCAGCAGGCTTGGGACAGGGTATGAAAAACTGTTTTTT.